These T cell receptor beta chains were read from a single sample in a study of blood T cell repertoires in COVID-19. Profiling relied on immunoSEQ multiplex PCR, and the TCRdb table lists in-frame clones only, not all of them. Of around 200,000 clones in the sample, around 84% were seen once. The sequencing sample was made of peripheral blood. These receptors were taken from a woman older than 75 with active or convalescent COVID-19. The CDR3 runs from the conserved cysteine through the conserved F or W. Each record gives: clone size, V gene, D gene, J gene, CDR3 DNA, CDR3 protein. A D gene is named only where the DNA matches it firmly. Only some rows state a clone size, as once, few, many or a class for expanded clones.

clone_size: .
v_call: TRBV5-1
d_call: .
j_call: TRBJ2-5
cdr3_nt: TGCGCCAGCAGCCCATCCGGGGGCCAAGAGACCCAGTACTTC
cdr3_aa: CASSPSGGQETQYF

clone_size: .
v_call: TRBV9
d_call: .
j_call: TRBJ2-2
cdr3_nt: TGTGCCAGCAGCGTAGACGTTAGCGGCCGAACCTACGCCGGGGAGCTGTTTTTT
cdr3_aa: CASSVDVSGRTYAGELFF

clone_size: few
v_call: TRBV30
d_call: TRBD1
j_call: TRBJ2-2
cdr3_nt: TGTGCCTGGAGTGACTCGGGGACAGCGAACACCGGGGAGCTGTTTTTT
cdr3_aa: CAWSDSGTANTGELFF

clone_size: .
v_call: TRBV28
d_call: TRBD1
j_call: TRBJ2-3
cdr3_nt: TGTGCCAGCAGTTTCCCGGACAGGGGGAAGACCACGCAGTATTTT
cdr3_aa: CASSFPDRGKTTQYF

clone_size: .
v_call: TRBV7-9
d_call: .
j_call: TRBJ1-1
cdr3_nt: TGTGCCAGCAGCTTAACGGGGGACACTGAAGCTTTCTTT
cdr3_aa: CASSLTGDTEAFF

clone_size: once
v_call: TRBV7-9
d_call: TRBD1
j_call: TRBJ2-7
cdr3_nt: TGTGCCAGCACCTACTCAGGGACAGAAGCTCCCTACGAGCAGTACTTC
cdr3_aa: CASTYSGTEAPYEQYF

clone_size: .
v_call: TRBV27
d_call: .
j_call: TRBJ2-7
cdr3_nt: TGTGCCAGCCGACCCCGGACTGGGGACTACGAGCAGTACTTC
cdr3_aa: CASRPRTGDYEQYF

clone_size: .
v_call: TRBV18
d_call: TRBD1
j_call: TRBJ1-2
cdr3_nt: TGTGCCAGCTCAGGGACAGGAGAGAACTATGGCTACACCTTC
cdr3_aa: CASSGTGENYGYTF

clone_size: .
v_call: TRBV7-9
d_call: .
j_call: TRBJ2-7
cdr3_nt: TGTGCCAGCAGCACCGCAGGGATGAAAATAGGTGGGCAGTACTTC
cdr3_aa: CASSTAGMKIGGQYF

clone_size: .
v_call: TRBV7-3
d_call: TRBD2
j_call: TRBJ2-7
cdr3_nt: TGTGCCAGCTTCCAGACTAGCGGGGGCCTTTACGAGCAGTACTTC
cdr3_aa: CASFQTSGGLYEQYF

clone_size: .
v_call: TRBV19
d_call: .
j_call: TRBJ2-1
cdr3_nt: TGTGCCAGTAGTGGGGCGATTAGACAGGGAGGTGACAATGAGCAGTTCTTC
cdr3_aa: CASSGAIRQGGDNEQFF

clone_size: .
v_call: TRBV29-1
d_call: TRBD2
j_call: TRBJ2-1
cdr3_nt: TGCAGCGTTGATCCCTGGACTAGCGGGAGGTCTAGCTCCTACAATGAGCAGTTCTTC
cdr3_aa: CSVDPWTSGRSSSYNEQFF

clone_size: .
v_call: TRBV30
d_call: TRBD1
j_call: TRBJ1-1
cdr3_nt: TGTGCCTGGAGTGTACTAGCAGGGGGCGGGAACACTGAAGCTTTCTTT
cdr3_aa: CAWSVLAGGGNTEAFF

clone_size: .
v_call: TRBV6-2/TRBV6-3
d_call: TRBD1
j_call: TRBJ1-5
cdr3_nt: TGTGCCAGCAGCGACCAGGGGGCTAGCAATCAGCCCCAGCATTTT
cdr3_aa: CASSDQGASNQPQHF

clone_size: .
v_call: TRBV29-1
d_call: .
j_call: TRBJ2-7
cdr3_nt: TGCAGCGTTGAACAGGCAAGCTCCTACGAGCAGTACTTC
cdr3_aa: CSVEQASSYEQYF